Below are 16 T cell receptor beta chains sequenced from a single sample in a study of blood T cell repertoires in COVID-19 (dated by TCRdb to about 2020). The library was produced with the immunoSEQ multiplex PCR assay. TCRdb mirrors the immuneACCESS table, restricted to in-frame sequences. Some clones are absent from its copies; in checked studies, under half trace to an unresolved V gene, and the reason for the others is unknown. This sample holds 250,000 to 300,000 clones; approximately 80% were observed only once. Together, the top ten hold 2.5% to 3% of the sample. Sequencing was done on a sample of peripheral blood. The receptors shown here come from an older woman with active or convalescent COVID-19.

V is TRBV6-5 and J is TRBJ1-2; TRBD1 is a possible D gene (6 bases). Between the trimmed V and J ends, which lost 2 bases and 10 bases, there was a span of 11 bases. Germline values: CDR1 MNHEY, CDR2 SVGAGI. The CDR3 consists of 12 residues. The CDR3 reads CASSYGAGDYTF. In DNA, the CDR3 is TGTGCCAGCAGTTACGGAGCAGGGGACTACACCTTC.

As regards this clone: Other nucleotide sequences from this sample produce the same CDR3. The rearrangement links TRBV10-3 to TRBJ2-3, with D possibly being TRBD1 (6 bases). The V end lost 4 bases, the J end lost 6 bases, and 14 bases lay between the germline ends. Per the germline V gene, CDR1 is ENHRY and CDR2 is SYGVKD. The CDR3 runs 14 residues. The CDR3 sequence is CAISAGRGTDTQYF. CDR3 sequence (DNA): TGTGCCATCAGTGCCGGCAGGGGTACGGATACGCAGTATTTT.

The DNA of the CDR3 is TGCGCCAGCAGCGTGGGACAGGGATCTGTCGGGGAGCTGTTTTTT. Protein: CASSVGQGSVGELFF. V usage is TRBV5-1 and J usage is TRBJ2-2; 9 nucleotides agree with TRBD1. J was trimmed by 7 bases and V by 4 bases; bases with no gene match: 8. The CDR3 runs to 15 residues. The germline V gene encodes CDR1 SGHRS and CDR2 YFSETQ.

This clone was seen once. The chain combines TRBV18 with TRBJ1-1, with D perhaps matching TRBD1 (6 bases). Per germline, CDR1 KGHSH and CDR2 LQKENI. Trimming removed 5 bases at V and 0 bases at J, with 13 bases between. This CDR3 contains 15 residues. The CDR3 loop reads CASSGSTGMNTEAFF. The CDR3 DNA sequence: TGTGCCAGCTCAGGCTCTACAGGGATGAACACTGAAGCTTTCTTT.

V usage is TRBV30 and J usage is TRBJ1-1; D not certain. CDR1 and CDR2 (germline): GTSNPN, SVGIG (reference sequence). The V and J ends lost 3 bases and 6 bases respectively, with 14 bases between them. The CDR3 extends over 13 amino acids. Here the CDR3 reads CAWSEGWRSEAFF. The CDR3 DNA sequence: TGTGCCTGGAGCGAAGGTTGGAGGTCTGAAGCTTTCTTT.

This clone was counted once. V usage is TRBV25-1 and J usage is TRBJ2-3; D remains unclear. In germline, CDR1 is MGHDK, CDR2 SYGVNS. This CDR3 contains 15 residues. Trimming removed 1 base at V and 2 bases at J, with 10 bases between. The CDR3 spells CASSEWASYTDTQYF. CDR3 nucleotides: TGTGCCAGCAGTGAATGGGCGAGCTACACAGATACGCAGTATTTT.

This sequence joins TRBV19 and TRBJ1-1; D perhaps matches TRBD1 (5 bases). With 6 bases removed from V and 7 bases from J, the gap between germline ends came to 21 bases. Germline CDR1 and CDR2: LNHDA and SQIVND (reference sequence). CDR3 length: 15 residues. CDR3 nucleotide sequence: TGTGCCAGTAGCGATGGGTCAGGGATGTCTGGTGAAGCTTTCTTT. Translating gives CASSDGSGMSGEAFF.

The J gene is TRBJ1-2, the V gene TRBV18; the D gene is possibly TRBD1 (6 bases). Germline CDR1 is KGHSH and CDR2 is LQKENI. V was shortened by 1 base and J by 6 bases, with 21 bases between the two germline ends. The length of the CDR3 is 17 residues. The CDR3 nucleotides are TGTGCCAGCTCACCACTTCAGGGGATAAGTTTGGCTGATGGCTACACCTTC. It specifies CASSPLQGISLADGYTF.

CDR3 protein: CASSEGGAPDTQYF. The CDR3 nucleotides are TGTGCCAGCAGCGAGGGGGGGGCCCCAGATACGCAGTATTTT. This chain links TRBV11-3 with TRBJ2-3, with TRBD2 as a possible D gene (7 bases). The germline V and J ends were trimmed by 5 bases and 4 bases, with 13 bases remaining between them. Germline CDR1 and CDR2: SGHNT and YENEEA. The CDR3 runs 14 residues.

CDR3 residues: CATSRDEYYGYTF. CDR3 nucleotide sequence: TGTGCCACCAGCAGAGACGAGTACTATGGCTACACCTTC. The genes are TRBV15 and TRBJ1-2; no reliable D call. CDR1 and CDR2 (germline): LNHNV, YYDKDF (reference sequence). The CDR3 is made up of 13 amino acids. V dropped 0 bases and J dropped 3 bases, with 5 bases sitting between them.

The gene calls are TRBV11-2 and TRBJ2-3; 7 bases align to TRBD2. CDR3 size: 15 residues. Germline CDR1 is SGHAT and CDR2 is FQNNGV. J gave up 3 bases and V 1 base, and 4 bases lay outside the gene matches. The CDR3 DNA follows: TGTGCCAGCAGCTTAGCCCTGGGGGGGACAGATACGCAGTATTTT. It specifies CASSLALGGTDTQYF.

The chain is built from TRBV7-9 and TRBJ1-2, with 8 bases fitting TRBD1. V was pared by 4 bases and J by 7 bases, with 5 bases of the junction left unmatched. The CDR3 has 13 amino acids. Germline V gene sequence: CDR1 SEHNR, CDR2 FQNEAQ (reference sequence). CDR3 region: CASSSTTGAGYTF. CDR3 nucleotides: TGTGCCAGCAGCTCCACGACAGGGGCTGGCTACACCTTC.

The chain carries TRBV19 and TRBJ1-4; D might be TRBD1 (6 bases). V lost 5 bases to trimming and J lost 7 bases, with 17 bases between them. In germline, CDR1 is LNHDA, CDR2 SQIVND (reference sequence). The CDR3 has 15 residues. DNA of the CDR3: TGTGCCAGTAGTTTGGAGACACCCAGGGGTGAAAAACTGTTTTTT. This gives the protein CASSLETPRGEKLFF.

The chain carries TRBV19 and TRBJ2-1; 8 bases agree with TRBD1. V was clipped by 0 bases and J by 2 bases; unmatched bases: 3. The CDR3 runs to 16 residues. Germline values: CDR1 LNHDA, CDR2 SQIVND (reference sequence). The CDR3 DNA sequence: TGTGCCAGTAGTATAGATCAGGGGGCGGCCTACAATGAGCAGTTCTTC. It yields the protein CASSIDQGAAYNEQFF.

This chain joins TRBV7-2 and TRBJ2-1; perhaps TRBD2 as D (5 bases). V lost 1 base and J lost 8, with 12 bases in between. This CDR3 spans 14 amino acids. Germline values: CDR1 SGHTA, CDR2 FQGNSA. This chain's CDR3 is CASSLDTPRDEQFF. Written as DNA, the CDR3 is TGTGCCAGCAGCTTAGATACACCGAGGGATGAGCAGTTCTTC.

This clone occurred once. The chain employs TRBV10-3 and TRBJ1-5; the D is unclear. Germline-derived CDR1 and CDR2 are ENHRY and SYGVKD. The CDR3 length is 13 residues. V lost 6 bases and J 5 bases, leaving 11 bases between the germline ends. For the CDR3, the DNA is TGTGCCATCAGCCCTAGACCCTATCAGCCCCAGCATTTT. It encodes CAISPRPYQPQHF.